A selection of T cell receptor beta chains follows, all from one sample in a study of OX40 agonist ivuxolimab in advanced cancers. This table comes from immunoSEQ multiplex PCR, and its TCRdb copy is limited to in-frame clones, with some not included. Here the sample spans 70,000 to 100,000 clones, about 88% being singletons. Sequencing used CD4+ or CD8+ T cells sorted from blood, obtained in a trial of the OX40 agonist ivuxolimab. The receptors stem from an adult with an advanced solid tumor such as melanoma, head and neck, liver or kidney cancer. Each CDR3 is given with its conserved first and last residue. The D gene is left open where the match is weak. Only some rows state a clone size, as once, few, many or a class for expanded clones.

TRBD1	.	TRBV10-3	TRBJ2-5	TGTGCCATAACAGGGGTAAGGGTAGGGGCCCAGTACTTC	CAITGVRVGAQYF
.	.	TRBV5-1	TRBJ2-5	TGCGCCAGCAGTTATGCCCTTTCTACTATCGCTAGAGAGACCCAGTACTTC	CASSYALSTIARETQYF
TRBD1	.	TRBV19	TRBJ2-7	TGTGCCAGTAGTATGGAGCCGGGACAGCTCTACGAGCAGTACTTC	CASSMEPGQLYEQYF
TRBD2	.	TRBV6-5	TRBJ2-7	TGTGCCACCAAAGCGGGAGATCTATACGAGCAGTACTTC	CATKAGDLYEQYF
.	.	TRBV5-6	TRBJ2-7	TGTGCCAGCAGCTTTGTCGGGAGTAGTAGGTACGAGCAGTACTTC	CASSFVGSSRYEQYF
.	.	TRBV6-5	TRBJ1-1	TGTGCCAGCAGTTCCCCGGGACGGTCGAACACTGAAGCTTTCTTT	CASSSPGRSNTEAFF
TRBD1	.	TRBV5-1	TRBJ2-1	TGCGCCAGCAGCTACCGGGACAGGGTGGGTGAGCAGTTCTTC	CASSYRDRVGEQFF
TRBD1	once	TRBV6-5	TRBJ2-7	TGTATTACGGGGGACAGGGATTCCGAGCAGTACTTC	CITGDRDSEQYF
TRBD2	.	TRBV6-5	TRBJ2-3	TGTGCCAGCAGTTACTCGAGACTAGCGGGAGCAGATACGCAGTATTTT	CASSYSRLAGADTQYF
TRBD2	once	TRBV9	TRBJ2-1	TGTGCCAGCAGCGTCCTAGCGGGAGGATCCTACAATGAGCAGTTCTTC	CASSVLAGGSYNEQFF
.	.	TRBV10-2	TRBJ1-6	TGCGCCAGCAGGGGACAACTTGATTCACCCCTCCACTTT	CASRGQLDSPLHF
.	.	TRBV2	TRBJ2-1	TGTGCCAGCAGCAGGACTGGAGACAATGAGCAGTTCTTC	CASSRTGDNEQFF
.	.	TRBV19	TRBJ1-1	TGTGCCAGTACTGACCCCCTGGACACTGAAGCTTTCTTT	CASTDPLDTEAFF
.	.	TRBV10-1	TRBJ2-3	TGCGCCAGCAGTAGGGGCAGCAGCACAGATACGCAGTATTTT	CASSRGSSTDTQYF
.	.	TRBV5-1	TRBJ2-7	TGCGCCAGCAGCCTGGATTCACGGACATACGAGCAGTACTTC	CASSLDSRTYEQYF
TRBD1	.	TRBV5-1	TRBJ2-7	TGCGCCAGCAGTTCCGGACAGGGGGGGCACGAGCAGTACTTC	CASSSGQGGHEQYF
.	.	TRBV7-2	TRBJ1-5	TGTGCCAGCAGCGGGGGACAATCGGGTCAGCCCCAGCATTTT	CASSGGQSGQPQHF
.	once	TRBV27	TRBJ2-1	TGTGCCAGCAGTCTGGGACAACTAGCCTACAATGAGCAGTTCTTC	CASSLGQLAYNEQFF
.	.	TRBV5-1	TRBJ2-1	TGCGCCAGCAGCTTGGGTCTCCTCTACAATGAGCAGTTCTTC	CASSLGLLYNEQFF
.	.	TRBV7-9	TRBJ1-2	TGTGCCAGCAGGCCCGACGGGGTTGGTGGCTACACCTTC	CASRPDGVGGYTF
TRBD1	.	TRBV5-5	TRBJ2-7	TGTGCCAGCAGCTTACGGGGGGACAGGGGGAGCGGCGAGCAGTACTTC	CASSLRGDRGSGEQYF
.	.	TRBV7-9	TRBJ2-1	TGTGCCAGCAGCTTAGCCAACTACAATGAGCAGTTCTTC	CASSLANYNEQFF
.	.	TRBV10-3	TRBJ1-2	TGTGCCATCAGTGATCAGGGAAACTATGGCTACACCTTC	CAISDQGNYGYTF
TRBD1	.	TRBV10-2	TRBJ1-5	TGCGCCAGCAGTGGGACAGGGGGATTAGGCAATCAGCCCCAGCATTTT	CASSGTGGLGNQPQHF
TRBD1	.	TRBV27	TRBJ2-7	TGTGCCAGCAGTTTATGGGGACAGCCAACCTACGAGCAGTACTTC	CASSLWGQPTYEQYF
TRBD1	.	TRBV25-1	TRBJ2-2	TGTGCCAGCAGCGATCCGGGACAGGGGGGAACCGGGGAGCTGTTTTTT	CASSDPGQGGTGELFF
.	few	TRBV7-6	TRBJ1-2	TGTGCCAGCAGCCCCGATCAGTACTATGGCTACACCTTC	CASSPDQYYGYTF